The 10 T cell receptor beta chains presented below share a single source sample, sequenced in a study of blood T cells in healthy people across ages. A second PCR, run for about 7 to 11 cycles, used a sample-barcoded 5' primer plus a J-beta primer mix. Via MiXCR, TCRdb re-called the 5' RACE reads, giving one row per CDR3 protein. The sample records about 1.8 million distinct CDR3 sequences, around 48% being singletons. The sample was blood. The receptors come from a woman aged 40 to 50 in good health.

V gene TRBV6-5 combines with J gene TRBJ2-1; possible D gene TRBD2, 6 bases. CDR3 length: 12 residues. The V and J ends lost 6 bases and 9 bases respectively, with 12 bases between them. Germline values: CDR1 MNHEY, CDR2 SVGAGI. CDR3 sequence (DNA): TGTGCCAGCAGGGGTCTGGGGGGTGAGCAGTTCTTC. Protein product: CASRGLGGEQFF.

This clonotype occurred once. The chain carries TRBV10-3 and TRBJ2-3; 10 bases agree with TRBD2. The germline gives CDR1 ENHRY, CDR2 SYGVKD. This CDR3 region has 13 residues. The trim removed 10 bases at V and 6 bases at J, leaving 7 bases unmatched. The CDR3, as DNA: TGTGCCACCATGGGGACTAGCGTCGATACGCAGTATTTT. It yields the protein CATMGTSVDTQYF.

This clonotype was counted only a few times. The chain is built from TRBV5-5 and TRBJ2-2, with D tentatively TRBD1 or TRBD2 (5 bases each). Germline-derived CDR1 and CDR2 are SGHKS and YYEKEE (reference sequence). The length of the CDR3 is 15 residues. V was pared by 4 bases and J by 2 bases, with 12 bases between. CDR3 nucleotide sequence: TGTGCCAGCAGCCTGGGACGGATTAACACCGGGGAGCTGTTTTTT. As protein: CASSLGRINTGELFF.

The gene calls are TRBV6-5 and TRBJ2-7, with D tentatively TRBD1 (5 bases). The V end lost 0 bases, the J end lost 3 bases, and 15 bases lay between the germline ends. The CDR3 spans 16 residues. Germline V lookup: CDR1 MNHEY, CDR2 SVGAGI. The CDR3 DNA reads as TGTGCCAGCAGTTACTCGAAAGGGGCAGAGGTCTACGAGCAGTACTTC. It yields the protein CASSYSKGAEVYEQYF.

The CDR3 DNA sequence: TGCGCCAGCAGCCGTCACCATATTGGGGGGCCGGATGAGACCCAGTACTTC. It is translated as CASSRHHIGGPDETQYF. The chain is built from TRBV5-1 and TRBJ2-7, with D possibly called TRBD1 or TRBD2 (6 bases each). The J call may be mistaken, given a closer DNA end match to TRBJ2-5. The CDR3 sequence is 17 residues long. Germline-derived CDR1 and CDR2 are SGHRS and YFSETQ.

This clonotype appeared once. The chain uses TRBV6-2 or TRBV6-3 and TRBJ2-1; unclear D gene. CDR1 is MNHEY, CDR2 SVGEGT, per germline. The CDR3 extends over 13 amino acids. V lost 7 bases and J lost 0, with 7 bases in between. The CDR3 protein is CASKGHSYNEQFF. The CDR3 DNA is TGTGCCAGCAAAGGGCACTCCTACAATGAGCAGTTCTTC.

This clonotype appeared a few times. This rearrangement joins TRBV20-1 to TRBJ1-2; 8 nucleotides agree with TRBD1. The CDR3 length is 13 residues. J was trimmed by 4 bases and V by 6 bases; bases with no gene match: 7. CDR1 and CDR2 (germline): DFQATT, SNEGSKA (reference sequence). CDR3 sequence reads: CSAHGGTGYGYTF. The CDR3 DNA follows: TGCAGTGCCCACGGCGGGACAGGCTATGGCTACACCTTC.

The CDR3 DNA follows: TGTGCCAGCAGCCGTAGCGGGGGTGATTCCTACAATGAGCAGTTCTTC. Translating gives CASSRSGGDSYNEQFF. V gene TRBV11-2 combines with J gene TRBJ2-1, with 9 nucleotides matching TRBD2. Germline assignment: CDR1 SGHAT and CDR2 FQNNGV. The CDR3 consists of 16 residues. V trimming: 5 bases; J trimming: 1 base; junction bases outside the gene matches: 6.

The rearrangement joins TRBV5-1 to TRBJ2-6; 8 bases map to TRBD1. With 0 bases clipped from V and 2 bases from J, the junction kept 4 bases outside the gene matches. The CDR3 length is 17 residues. The germline gives CDR1 SGHRS, CDR2 YFSETQ. The CDR3 reads CASSLVVTGAGANVLTF. The CDR3 bases are TGCGCCAGCAGCTTGGTAGTGACAGGGGCTGGGGCCAACGTCCTGACTTTC.

This clonotype was observed a handful of times. This chain uses TRBV21-1 with TRBJ1-2; the D segment call TRBD1 is taken from the table without a DNA check. TRBV21-1 is a documented pseudogene. The CDR3 runs to 15 residues. Here the CDR3 reads CASSKGGQSLYGYTF. As DNA, the CDR3 is TGTGCCAGCAGCAAAGGCGGACAGTCCCTCTATGGCTACACCTTC.